This TCR beta chain appears in the sequencing data of a study of blood T cell repertoires in COVID-19. In the study overall: Donors in the United States, Italy and Spain gave samples during acute or convalescent COVID-19. In each case, the material was cDNA or gDNA derived from T cells, B-cell-depleted T cells, or PBMCs.

In the original workflow: By means of reference gene primer amplification, nucleated cell counts were estimated. Libraries were prepared by immunoSEQ multiplex PCR; TCRdb keeps only in-frame clonotypes and omits some of them. Clonal size and the V and J genes are those of that table, whereas D and trimming came from the DNA. In the table there are fewer than 50,000 clones, over 75% of which are singletons. This CDR3 has 15 amino acids. Germline loops: CDR1 MNHEY, CDR2 SMNVEV (reference sequence). Trimming took 5 bases from V and 2 from J, leaving 13 bases between them. The chain employs TRBV27 and TRBJ2-1; no definite D call. The origin of this receptor is a man older than 75 with active or convalescent COVID-19. The sample was peripheral blood. The CDR3 DNA sequence: TGTGCCAGCAGTCCCCGGTTAGCAACCTACAATGAGCAGTTCTTC. It is translated as CASSPRLATYNEQFF.